One sample yielded the 25 T cell receptor beta chains listed below, sequenced in a study of CD8 T cells in Susac syndrome. RNA totalling about 0.45 to 1 ug underwent reverse transcription with random hexamers. In TCRdb, the immunoSEQ multiplex PCR reads were re-called with MiXCR into one record per CDR3 protein. The data hold some 96,000 distinct CDR3 sequences, with around 94% observed a single time. The sequenced material came from CD4+ T cells from PBMCs. All receptors derive from a human donor with Susac syndrome.

V is TRBV27 and J is TRBJ1-2, with no clear D. The V gene lost 8 bases and the J gene lost 0 bases, with 19 bases spanning the gap. The CDR3 runs 16 residues. Per the germline V gene, CDR1 is MNHEY and CDR2 is SMNVEV (reference sequence). The CDR3 DNA is TGTGCCAGCGGAACTCCGAGTAGGGCTTCTAACTATGGCTACACCTTC. Amino acid sequence: CASGTPSRASNYGYTF.

V is TRBV12-3 or TRBV12-4 and J is TRBJ1-4, with D perhaps TRBD1 (5 bases). Trimming removed 5 bases from V and 1 base from J, with 8 bases in between. The CDR3 is made up of 14 amino acids. Here the CDR3 DNA reads TGTGCCAGCAGTCTTCAGGGAACTAATGAAAAACTGTTTTTT. Its translation: CASSLQGTNEKLFF.

This clonotype appeared a few times. The chain carries TRBV12-3 or TRBV12-4 and TRBJ2-1, with 7 bases aligning to TRBD1. The CDR3 sequence is 15 residues long. Losses at the gene ends were 5 bases for V and 0 bases for J; bases not matched to a gene: 4. The CDR3 region has the DNA TGTGCCAGCAGTCCCTCAGGGGGCTCCTACAATGAGCAGTTCTTC. This sequence encodes CASSPSGGSYNEQFF.

The chain joins TRBV12-3 or TRBV12-4 to TRBJ1-5, with D possibly TRBD1 on 5 matching bases. Trimming shortened V by 6 bases and J by 3 bases, and 9 bases separated the two germline ends. This CDR3 spans 13 amino acids. The CDR3 loop is CASRGTVNQPQHF. The CDR3 DNA reads TGTGCCAGCAGAGGGACGGTCAATCAGCCCCAGCATTTT.

In this sample, this clonotype turned up a few times. The chain uses TRBV12-3 or TRBV12-4 and TRBJ2-3, with no clear D. CDR3 length: 13 residues. Deletions cut 3 bases from V and 1 base from J, with 5 bases between. CDR3 residues: CASSFGRTDTQYF. CDR3 coding DNA: TGTGCCAGCAGTTTCGGTCGCACAGATACGCAGTATTTT.

The rearrangement links TRBV7-8 to TRBJ2-1; TRBD1 is a possible D gene (5 bases). CDR1 and CDR2 from the germline V gene are SGHVS and FQNEAQ. The V end was cut by 6 bases, the J end by 7 bases, with 10 bases between. The CDR3 is 12 amino acids. The CDR3 is CASSFRGNEQFF. In nucleotides, the CDR3 is TGTGCCAGCAGTTTTAGGGGAAATGAGCAGTTCTTC.

The chain is built from TRBV6-5 and TRBJ2-3; weak D call: TRBD1 (5 bases). The length of the CDR3 is 15 residues. Trimming cost V 4 bases and J 1 base, with 12 bases left between them. Germline assignment: CDR1 MNHEY and CDR2 SVGAGI. The CDR3 protein is CASSLSRVRTDTQYF. The CDR3 DNA reads as TGTGCCAGCAGTTTATCCAGGGTTCGCACAGATACGCAGTATTTT.

The V and J genes are TRBV20-1 and TRBJ2-2, with 9 positions matching TRBD2. J was trimmed by 0 bases and V by 3 bases; bases with no gene match: 8. The CDR3 covers 17 residues. Germline V gene lookup returns CDR1 DFQATT and CDR2 SNEGSKA (reference sequence). The CDR3 reads CSARELAGASNTGELFF. The CDR3 bases are TGCAGTGCTAGGGAGTTAGCGGGGGCGTCGAACACCGGGGAGCTGTTTTTT.

V usage is TRBV4-2 and J usage is TRBJ2-3; the D gene could be TRBD1 or TRBD2 (5 bases each). Deletions cut 0 bases from V and 2 bases from J, with 24 bases between. CDR3 length: 20 residues. Germline loops: CDR1 LGHNA, CDR2 YNFKEQ. CDR3 sequence: CASSQDGQSALEGHTDTQYF. The DNA of the CDR3 is TGTGCCAGCAGCCAAGATGGACAAAGCGCTCTCGAGGGTCACACAGATACGCAGTATTTT.

This clonotype showed up just once. Germline is not matched at one junction end, which may reflect a read error. The J gene is TRBJ1-2, the V gene TRBV6-5; D unclear. Germline loops: CDR1 MNHEY, CDR2 SVGAGI. The CDR3 has 13 residues. In DNA, the CDR3 is TGTGCCAGCAGTTACTCGGGTAACGATGGCTACACCTTC. It yields the protein CASSYSGNDGYTF.

This chain links TRBV15 with TRBJ1-3; 8 bases match TRBD1. The V segment lost 5 bases and the J segment 3 bases; nucleotides outside the gene matches: 6. The germline gives CDR1 LNHNV, CDR2 YYDKDF (reference sequence). The CDR3 runs 15 residues. CDR3 in amino acids: CATSLDRGGGNTIYF. DNA for the CDR3: TGTGCCACCAGCCTTGACAGGGGAGGTGGAAACACCATATATTTT.

This chain connects TRBV30 to TRBJ2-2, with D possibly TRBD1 on 6 matching bases. V shed 7 bases and J shed 6 bases, with 21 bases lying between them. This CDR3 region has 15 residues. Germline V gives CDR1 GTSNPN, CDR2 SVGIG (reference sequence). CDR3 nucleotides: TGTGCCTCTCAAACAGGGTTCCGATGGTCCGGGGAGCTGTTTTTT. This gives the protein CASQTGFRWSGELFF.

CDR3 coding DNA: TGTGCCTGGAGTGTACTTGGGCGGAGCAATCAGCCCCAGCATTTT. Protein: CAWSVLGRSNQPQHF. This chain connects TRBV30 to TRBJ1-5; D uncertain. The ends were cut back, 0 bases at V and 1 base at J, with 10 bases in the middle. Germline CDR1 is GTSNPN and CDR2 is SVGIG (reference sequence). The CDR3 length is 15 residues.

This chain connects TRBV5-1 to TRBJ1-2; D unclear. CDR1 is SGHRS and CDR2 is YFSETQ in the germline V gene. V was pared by 5 bases and J by 6 bases, with 8 bases between. This CDR3 is built from 11 residues. This CDR3 reads CASSIGDGYTF. CDR3 bases: TGCGCCAGCAGTATCGGGGATGGCTACACCTTC.

The chain uses TRBV4-3 and TRBJ2-1; D remains ambiguous. Germline V lookup: CDR1 LGHNA, CDR2 YSLEER. CDR3 size: 17 residues. V was pared by 0 bases and J by 4 bases, with 16 bases between. The CDR3: CASSQDLMGSGYNEQFF. The CDR3 bases are TGCGCCAGCAGCCAAGATCTCATGGGGTCGGGTTACAATGAGCAGTTCTTC.

This chain joins TRBV20-1 and TRBJ2-1; 7 bases match TRBD1. V lost 7 bases and J lost 3; bases outside the gene matches: 6. This CDR3 comprises 13 residues. Per the germline V gene, CDR1 is DFQATT and CDR2 is SNEGSKA (reference sequence). Here the CDR3 reads CSVGGFLYNEQFF. The CDR3 DNA reads TGCAGTGTAGGGGGCTTCCTCTACAATGAGCAGTTCTTC.

The rearrangement joins TRBV7-9 to TRBJ2-7; tentative D call: TRBD2 (6 bases). This CDR3 spans 15 amino acids. The V end lost 0 bases, the J end lost 1 base, and 10 bases lay between the germline ends. Germline V lookup: CDR1 SEHNR, CDR2 FQNEAQ (reference sequence). CDR3 DNA sequence: TGTGCCAGCAGCTTAGCCGGGGGAAGATCCTACGAGCAGTACTTC. Translating it yields CASSLAGGRSYEQYF.

The chain links TRBV24-1 to TRBJ2-3; 8 nucleotides agree with TRBD1. CDR3 size: 16 residues. V trimming: 4 bases; J trimming: 0 bases; junction bases outside the gene matches: 5. The germline gives CDR1 KGHDR, CDR2 SFDVKD. The CDR3 region has the DNA TGTGCCACCAGTGACGCAGGACAGGGAAGCACAGATACGCAGTATTTT. Translation gives CATSDAGQGSTDTQYF.

V and J are TRBV9 and TRBJ1-2, with a tentative D call TRBD1 (6 bases). The V end was cut by 5 bases, the J end by 2 bases, with 13 bases between. The CDR3 length is 14 residues. Germline CDR1 reads SGDLS; CDR2 reads YYNGEE. The CDR3 DNA is TGTGCCAGCAGATTTGGACAGTCAAACTATGGCTACACCTTC. This sequence encodes CASRFGQSNYGYTF.

The sample holds one count of this clonotype. This chain connects TRBV4-3 to TRBJ1-2; D call uncertain. The V end lost 0 bases, the J end lost 4 bases, and 21 bases lay between the germline ends. From germline, CDR1 is LGHNA and CDR2 YSLEER. The CDR3 has 18 residues. The CDR3 here is CASSQESVNGQALYGYTF. In DNA, the CDR3 is TGCGCCAGCAGCCAAGAGTCAGTCAACGGGCAGGCTCTCTATGGCTACACCTTC.

CDR3 sequence (DNA): TGTGCCAGCAGCTTAGCATTACAGCGAGAGACCCAGTACTTC. It translates to CASSLALQRETQYF. This chain links TRBV7-9 with TRBJ2-5; no firm D call. The CDR3 sequence is 14 residues long. Germline CDR1 and CDR2: SEHNR and FQNEAQ (reference sequence). Trimming shortened V by 0 bases and J by 4 bases, and 9 bases separated the two germline ends.

The chain carries TRBV7-2 and TRBJ2-5; D is uncertain. V was cut by 6 bases and J by 3 bases, with 8 bases left in between. CDR3 length equals 12 residues. Germline CDR1 and CDR2: SGHTA and FQGNSA. The CDR3 region has the DNA TGTGCCAGCAGGGGCCGAGAAGAGACCCAGTACTTC. Its protein product is CASRGREETQYF.

The genes are TRBV12-3 or TRBV12-4 and TRBJ1-2; possible D gene TRBD1, 6 bases. The length of the CDR3 is 14 residues. V lost 1 base, J lost 7 bases, and 13 bases lay in between. The CDR3 DNA is TGTGCCAGCAGTTTAGGGGTACAGGGATCTGGCTACACCTTC. This gives the protein CASSLGVQGSGYTF.

The genes are TRBV12-3 or TRBV12-4 and TRBJ2-5; D is possibly TRBD1 or TRBD2 (6 bases each). The V gene lost 1 base and the J gene lost 5 bases, with 14 bases spanning the gap. The CDR3 extends over 15 amino acids. In nucleotides, the CDR3 is TGTGCCAGCAGTTTAGAGGGGGGAGGTCGCGAGACCCAGTACTTC. Protein: CASSLEGGGRETQYF.

This rearrangement joins TRBV15 to TRBJ1-4; the D gene is possibly TRBD1 (6 bases). The V gene lost 1 base and the J gene lost 4 bases, with 16 bases spanning the gap. The CDR3 has 17 amino acids. The germline gives CDR1 LNHNV, CDR2 YYDKDF (reference sequence). The CDR3 is CATSRVSGVTNNEKLFF. The CDR3 DNA reads TGTGCCACCAGCAGAGTATCAGGGGTAACCAATAATGAAAAACTGTTTTTT.